The 9 T cell receptor beta chains listed next were all sequenced from one sample in a study of blood T cell repertoires in COVID-19. Libraries were prepared by immunoSEQ multiplex PCR; TCRdb keeps only in-frame clonotypes and omits some of them. The repertoire holds about 170,000 clones, with approximately 84% as singletons. The sample taken for sequencing was peripheral blood. These receptors were taken from a woman aged 80 or older with acute or convalescent COVID-19.

This clone was counted between two and nine times. V is TRBV4-3 and J is TRBJ2-2, with TRBD2 matching 10 bases. Germline V gene data show CDR1 as LGHNA and CDR2 as YSLEER. The ends lost 0 bases at V and 6 bases at J; junction bases unmatched: 7. The CDR3 spans 17 residues. The CDR3 spells CASSQDPSGSNAGELFF. The CDR3, as DNA: TGCGCCAGCAGCCAAGATCCTAGCGGGAGCAATGCCGGGGAGCTGTTTTTT.

The V and J genes are TRBV10-3 and TRBJ1-1; D might be TRBD1 (5 bases). Between the trimmed V and J ends, which lost 1 base and 5 bases, there was a span of 8 bases. The V gene's germline CDR1 is ENHRY and CDR2 SYGVKD. The CDR3 loop spans 13 amino acids. The CDR3 sequence is CAISEYGGTEAFF. In DNA, the CDR3 is TGTGCCATCAGTGAGTATGGGGGGACTGAAGCTTTCTTT.

The V and J genes are TRBV4-1 and TRBJ2-7, with a weak D call TRBD2 (6 bases). The CDR3 contains 16 residues. The germline V gene encodes CDR1 MGHRA and CDR2 YSYEKL. V shed 0 bases and J shed 1 base, with 13 bases lying between them. The chain's CDR3 is CASSQEMRRESYEQYF. The CDR3 DNA reads TGCGCCAGCAGCCAAGAAATGAGGCGGGAATCCTACGAGCAGTACTTC.

In its sample, this clone was seen a few times. The chain is built from TRBV7-9 and TRBJ1-5; TRBD1 aligns across 7 bases. Germline V lookup: CDR1 SEHNR, CDR2 FQNEAQ (reference sequence). V lost 1 base and J lost 7; bases outside the gene matches: 1. CDR3 length: 13 amino acids. The CDR3, as DNA: TGTGCCAGCAGCTTAGAAGGGGGCCAGCCCCAGCATTTT. It translates to CASSLEGGQPQHF.

The chain employs TRBV9 and TRBJ2-1; 13 positions match TRBD2. This CDR3 has 17 amino acids. The germline CDR1 and CDR2 sequences are SGDLS and YYNGEE. V trimming: 4 bases; J trimming: 3 bases; junction bases outside the gene matches: 7. In nucleotides, the CDR3 is TGTGCCAGCAGCCTACTAGCGGGAGGGCCCCACTACAATGAGCAGTTCTTC. Translating it yields CASSLLAGGPHYNEQFF.

The CDR3 region has the DNA TGTGCCAGCAGCCCGGTTTGGTCCTATAATTCACCCCTCCACTTT. It codes for CASSPVWSYNSPLHF. The chain carries TRBV14 and TRBJ1-6; D gene unclear. V was pared by 4 bases and J by 1 base, with 8 bases between. The CDR3 loop spans 15 amino acids. The germline gives CDR1 SGHDN, CDR2 FVKESK.

This chain joins TRBV18 and TRBJ2-3; maybe TRBD2 (6 bases). The CDR3 spans 15 residues. Germline CDR1 and CDR2: KGHSH and LQKENI. Trimming took off 2 bases at V and 2 bases at J, with 11 bases between the two ends. In DNA, the CDR3 is TGTGCCAGCTCACCAGCGGGACGCCACACAGATACGCAGTATTTT. Protein: CASSPAGRHTDTQYF. The complete variable domain, with remaining parts taken from reference TRBV18 and TRBJ2-3, reads NAGVMQNPRHLVRRRGQEARLRCSPMKGHSHVYWYRQLPEEGLKFMVYLQKENIIDESGMPKERFSAEFPKEGPSILRIQQVVRGDSAAYFCASSPAGRHTDTQYFGPGTRLTVL.

The rearrangement uses TRBV5-4 and TRBJ1-1; D unresolved. The V end was cut by 1 base, the J end by 6 bases, with 13 bases between. The CDR3 is made up of 14 amino acids. The germline V gene has CDR1 SGHNT and CDR2 YYREEE (reference sequence). DNA of the CDR3: TGTGCCAGCAGCTTGTTTTTAGGAGAGGCTGAAGCTTTCTTT. Translation gives CASSLFLGEAEAFF.

CDR3 region: CASSYKVTSYEQYF. The CDR3 nucleotides are TGTGCCAGCAGTTACAAAGTCACATCCTACGAGCAGTACTTC. The V gene is TRBV6-5, the J gene TRBJ2-7, with D hard to call. Germline V lookup: CDR1 MNHEY, CDR2 SVGAGI. V was pared by 2 bases and J by 1 base, with 9 bases between. This CDR3 contains 14 residues.